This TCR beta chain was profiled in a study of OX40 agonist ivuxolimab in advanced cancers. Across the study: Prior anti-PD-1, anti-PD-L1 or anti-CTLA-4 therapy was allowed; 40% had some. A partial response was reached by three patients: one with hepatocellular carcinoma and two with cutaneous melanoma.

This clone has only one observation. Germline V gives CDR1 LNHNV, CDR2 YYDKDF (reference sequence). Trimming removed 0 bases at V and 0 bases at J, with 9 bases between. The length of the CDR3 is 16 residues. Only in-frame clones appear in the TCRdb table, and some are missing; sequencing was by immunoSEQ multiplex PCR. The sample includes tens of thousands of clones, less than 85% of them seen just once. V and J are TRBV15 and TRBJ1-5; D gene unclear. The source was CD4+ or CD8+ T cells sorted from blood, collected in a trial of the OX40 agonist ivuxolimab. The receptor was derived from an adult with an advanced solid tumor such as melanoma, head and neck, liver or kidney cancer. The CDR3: CATSRDLQISNQPQHF. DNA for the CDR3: TGTGCCACCAGCAGAGATCTCCAGATTAGCAATCAGCCCCAGCATTTT.